This T cell receptor (beta chain) originates from a study of cytomegalovirus exposure and HLA in healthy donors. 60 Vbeta and 13 Jbeta primers were used in PCR. This table comes from immunoSEQ multiplex PCR, and its TCRdb copy is limited to in-frame clones, with some not included. The sample has 90,000 or so clones, approximately 69% seen once. V was trimmed by 4 bases and J by 6 bases, leaving 15 bases between them. This CDR3 has 14 residues. Germline V gene lookup returns CDR1 MNHEY and CDR2 SVGAGI. This sequence joins TRBV6-5 and TRBJ1-1, with TRBD1 as a possible D gene (5 bases). The sequenced sample was PBMCs. The origin of this receptor is a boy aged 5-17 years in good health and CMV-seropositive. CDR3: CASSLGLMDPEAFF. CDR3 sequence (DNA): TGTGCCAGCAGTTTGGGACTTATGGACCCTGAAGCTTTCTTT.